Following are 32 T cell receptor beta chains from one sample sequenced in a study of blood T cell repertoires in COVID-19. The method was immunoSEQ multiplex PCR; TCRdb's version includes in-frame clones alone and lacks a portion of them. The sample includes more than 85,000 clones, 65% to 90% of them seen just once. The sequenced material came from PBMCs or T cells enriched from blood (not recorded which). The receptors here all came from a woman between 50 and 59 years old who had recovered from COVID-19.

CDR3 sequence reads: CASSPIGGALFEQYF. DNA for the CDR3: TGTGCCAGCTCACCAATCGGAGGGGCCCTGTTCGAGCAGTACTTC. This chain joins TRBV18 and TRBJ2-7, with D maybe TRBD2 (6 bases). Germline V gene sequence: CDR1 KGHSH, CDR2 LQKENI. CDR3 size: 15 residues. With 2 bases removed from V and 6 bases from J, the gap between germline ends came to 17 bases.

The chain uses TRBV5-1 and TRBJ2-7, with a weak D call TRBD1 (6 bases). There are 13 residues in the CDR3. V was pared by 4 bases and J by 6 bases, with 14 bases between. Germline CDR1 is SGHRS and CDR2 is YFSETQ. As DNA, the CDR3 is TGCGCCAGCAGCCTGGACAGATTCCGCGAGCAGTACTTC. It translates to CASSLDRFREQYF.

The V gene is TRBV30, the J gene TRBJ2-2; 16 bases fit TRBD2. With 1 base clipped from V and 7 bases from J, the junction kept 6 bases outside the gene matches. Germline V gene data show CDR1 as GTSNPN and CDR2 as SVGIG (reference sequence). The CDR3 extends over 17 amino acids. The CDR3 spells CAWSAGTSGRAIGELFF. The CDR3 DNA reads TGTGCCTGGAGTGCGGGGACTAGCGGGAGGGCCATCGGGGAGCTGTTTTTT.

The gene calls are TRBV7-8 and TRBJ2-7; 8 bases align to TRBD1. The V gene end was trimmed by 5 bases and the J gene end by 4 bases; junction bases not matched to a gene: 1. The CDR3 is 12 residues long. CDR1 and CDR2 (germline): SGHVS, FQNEAQ. In nucleotides, the CDR3 is TGTGCCAGCAGCCGACAGGGGTACGAGCAGTACTTC. Protein sequence: CASSRQGYEQYF.

This clone turned up a few times. The chain joins TRBV15 to TRBJ2-5; no definite D call. Per the germline V gene, CDR1 is LNHNV and CDR2 is YYDKDF (reference sequence). The V end lost 0 bases, the J end lost 1 base, and 15 bases lay between the germline ends. This CDR3 region has 17 residues. For the CDR3, the DNA is TGTGCCACCAGCAGAGATATGTGGCGGCAGCCCCAAGAGACCCAGTACTTC. Translating it yields CATSRDMWRQPQETQYF.

The genes are TRBV6-4 and TRBJ2-1; a possible D gene is TRBD1 (7 bases). The CDR3 consists of 16 residues. Germline-derived CDR1 and CDR2 are MRHNA and SNTAGT. Trimming removed 2 bases at V and 7 bases at J, with 18 bases between. CDR3 loop: CASSDTVRGRGNEQFF. The CDR3 DNA reads as TGTGCCAGCAGTGACACGGTAAGGGGGCGGGGAAATGAGCAGTTCTTC.

Only one count was recorded for this clone. The V and J genes are TRBV24-1 and TRBJ2-5, with D possibly TRBD2 on 5 matching bases. Trimming took 7 bases from V and 4 from J, leaving 9 bases between them. This CDR3 has 12 amino acids. Germline lookup yields CDR1 KGHDR and CDR2 SFDVKD. CDR3 in DNA: TGTGCCACCAGGAGGGTTGGAGAGACCCAGTACTTC. Encoded protein: CATRRVGETQYF.

The rearrangement links TRBV5-4 to TRBJ1-2, with a tentative D call TRBD1 (6 bases). This CDR3 has 12 residues. Germline CDR1 reads SGHNT; CDR2 reads YYREEE (reference sequence). Trimming stripped 5 bases from V and 4 bases from J, with 9 bases between. The CDR3 DNA sequence: TGTGCCAGCAGTCGGGACATCTATGGCTACACCTTC. This sequence encodes CASSRDIYGYTF.

This clone was recorded a few times. This chain links TRBV2 with TRBJ2-5; TRBD2 aligns across 14 bases. The V gene's germline CDR1 is SNHLY and CDR2 FYNNEI. The V segment lost 6 bases and the J segment 7 bases; nucleotides outside the gene matches: 7. The CDR3 is 15 residues long. CDR3 sequence (DNA): TGTGCCAGCAGGACTGGGACTAGCGGGAGTGGGACCCAGTACTTC. Translation gives CASRTGTSGSGTQYF. Complete variable domain (other parts from reference TRBV2 and TRBJ2-5): EPEVTQTPSHQVTQMGQEVILRCVPISNHLYFYWYRQILGQKVEFLVSFYNNEISEKSEIFDDQFSVERPDGSNFTLKIRSTKLEDSAMYFCASRTGTSGSGTQYFGPGTRLLVL.

This chain joins TRBV5-4 and TRBJ2-1, with TRBD2 identical over 8 bases. This CDR3 comprises 15 residues. J was trimmed by 4 bases and V by 1 base; bases with no gene match: 4. The germline V gene encodes CDR1 SGHNT and CDR2 YYREEE (reference sequence). The CDR3, as DNA: TGTGCCAGCAGCTTGCCCGGGAGGGAGTACAATGAGCAGTTCTTC. This codes for CASSLPGREYNEQFF.

There are a few counts of this clone. The chain links TRBV27 to TRBJ1-2; 7 bases line up with TRBD1. This CDR3 region has 15 residues. CDR1 MNHEY and CDR2 SMNVEV come from the germline V gene (reference sequence). V lost 1 base and J lost 4; bases outside the gene matches: 6. DNA for the CDR3: TGTGCCAGCAGTTTATTTTGGCAGGGGGGCTATGGCTACACCTTC. It codes for CASSLFWQGGYGYTF.

The rearrangement links TRBV15 to TRBJ2-7, with 9 bases aligning to TRBD1. CDR3 length equals 15 residues. CDR1 and CDR2 (germline): LNHNV, YYDKDF (reference sequence). With V trimmed by 5 bases and J by 1 base, 6 bases remained unmatched. The CDR3 loop is CATSGAGQGSYEQYF. CDR3 DNA: TGTGCCACCAGCGGAGCGGGACAGGGATCCTACGAGCAGTACTTC. The full variable domain, rest sourced from reference TRBV15 and TRBJ2-7, is DAMVIQNPRYQVTQFGKPVTLSCSQTLNHNVMYWYQQKSSQAPKLLFHYYDKDFNNEADTPDNFQSRRPNTSFCFLDIRSPGLGDTAMYLCATSGAGQGSYEQYFGPGTRLTVT.

This clone is a singleton in its sample. This chain uses TRBV2 with TRBJ1-5; D call uncertain. Germline CDR1 is SNHLY and CDR2 is FYNNEI. This CDR3 comprises 14 residues. The V gene lost 9 bases and the J gene lost 2 bases, with 14 bases spanning the gap. The CDR3: CASAEVIGNQPQHF. CDR3 coding DNA: TGTGCCAGTGCCGAGGTGATTGGCAATCAGCCCCAGCATTTT. The variable domain in full, completed from reference TRBV2 and TRBJ1-5, reads EPEVTQTPSHQVTQMGQEVILRCVPISNHLYFYWYRQILGQKVEFLVSFYNNEISEKSEIFDDQFSVERPDGSNFTLKIRSTKLEDSAMYFCASAEVIGNQPQHFGDGTRLSIL.

The V and J genes are TRBV6-5 and TRBJ2-7; D possibly corresponds to TRBD2 (5 bases). The V gene lost 0 bases and the J gene lost 2 bases, with 8 bases spanning the gap. The CDR3 contains 14 residues. Per the germline V gene, CDR1 is MNHEY and CDR2 is SVGAGI. CDR3 amino acids: CASSYSSGPYEQYF. In nucleotides, the CDR3 is TGTGCCAGCAGTTACTCGAGCGGCCCCTACGAGCAGTACTTC.

The V gene is TRBV27, the J gene TRBJ2-3; TRBD2 agrees at 12 bases. Germline CDR1 MNHEY, CDR2 SMNVEV (reference sequence). This CDR3 is 20 amino acids long. Trimming at V came to 4 bases and at J to 1 base, leaving 15 bases not matched to a gene. This CDR3 is CASSCPPLAGGQGGTDTQYF. CDR3 in DNA: TGTGCCAGCAGTTGCCCCCCGCTAGCGGGGGGGCAAGGTGGCACAGATACGCAGTATTTT.

The J gene is TRBJ1-4, the V gene TRBV7-9; 8 bases fit TRBD1. Germline CDR1 and CDR2: SEHNR and FQNEAQ (reference sequence). The CDR3 consists of 15 residues. Losses at the gene ends were 5 bases for V and 8 bases for J; bases not matched to a gene: 10. The CDR3 coding sequence is TGTGCCAGCAGCCCTCGGACAGGGATGGTAGAAAAACTGTTTTTT. This sequence encodes CASSPRTGMVEKLFF.

This clone was counted once. The chain combines TRBV27 with TRBJ1-2; possibly TRBD1 for D (5 bases). This CDR3 region has 16 residues. Trimming took 4 bases from V and 5 from J, leaving 20 bases between them. CDR1 is MNHEY and CDR2 is SMNVEV in the germline V gene (reference sequence). The CDR3 loop reads CASSSINRFQAYGYTF. In DNA form, the CDR3 reads TGTGCCAGCAGTTCAATTAACAGGTTTCAGGCATATGGCTACACCTTC.

V gene TRBV30 combines with J gene TRBJ2-5; 10 nucleotides agree with TRBD1. Trimming at V came to 2 bases and at J to 7 bases, leaving 10 bases not matched to a gene. The CDR3 sequence is 15 residues long. Germline V gene data show CDR1 as GTSNPN and CDR2 as SVGIG (reference sequence). CDR3 sequence: CAWSYGQGGPRTQYF. In DNA form, the CDR3 reads TGTGCCTGGAGTTACGGACAGGGGGGACCCAGGACCCAGTACTTC.

This clone has a single count. The chain carries TRBV6-1 and TRBJ2-7; D is unresolved. Germline V gives CDR1 MNHNS, CDR2 SASEGT. The CDR3 is 11 residues long. V was pared by 3 bases and J by 6 bases, with 6 bases between. The CDR3 spells CASSDAAEQYF. DNA of the CDR3: TGTGCCAGCAGTGATGCGGCCGAGCAGTACTTC.

This chain links TRBV14 with TRBJ1-1; weak D call: TRBD1 (5 bases). V was pared by 2 bases and J by 5 bases, with 15 bases between. The CDR3 is 15 residues long. Germline CDR1 and CDR2: SGHDN and FVKESK. The CDR3 DNA sequence: TGTGCCAGCAGCCAAAACACCCTGGAGGGGACTGAAGCTTTCTTT. Translating gives CASSQNTLEGTEAFF.

This chain connects TRBV28 to TRBJ2-4, with D possibly being TRBD2 (6 bases). V dropped 6 bases and J dropped 6 bases, with 21 bases sitting between them. CDR1 and CDR2 from the germline V gene are MDHEN and SYDVKM. The CDR3 totals 16 residues. CDR3 bases: TGTGCCAGCAGCGGCCTAGCGACCTCCAAGGGAAACATTCAGTACTTC. Translation gives CASSGLATSKGNIQYF.

This chain joins TRBV28 and TRBJ2-5, with TRBD2 matching over 13 bases. Germline loops: CDR1 MDHEN, CDR2 SYDVKM. V gave up 1 base and J gave up 5 bases; unmatched junction bases: 10. The CDR3 extends over 18 amino acids. As DNA, the CDR3 is TGTGCCAGCAGTTTATATAGACTAGCGGGGGGCATGGGGGAGACCCAGTACTTC. This codes for CASSLYRLAGGMGETQYF.

V and J are TRBV7-2 and TRBJ1-6, with TRBD1 matching over 7 bases. With V trimmed by 4 bases and J by 5 bases, 5 bases remained unmatched. The germline CDR1 and CDR2 sequences are SGHTA and FQGNSA. The CDR3 is 15 residues long. Here the CDR3 DNA reads TGTGCCAGCAGCTACCGGGACAGAGATAATTCACCCCTCCACTTT. Translation gives CASSYRDRDNSPLHF.

V usage is TRBV5-1 and J usage is TRBJ1-4, with D possibly being TRBD1 (6 bases). Per germline, CDR1 SGHRS and CDR2 YFSETQ. Deletions cut 3 bases from V and 5 bases from J, with 14 bases between. The CDR3 is made up of 15 amino acids. CDR3 region: CASSSIGGANEKLFF. Here the CDR3 DNA reads TGCGCCAGCAGCTCAATCGGGGGGGCGAATGAAAAACTGTTTTTT.

This clone appeared once. CDR3 sequence: CASSHSYEQYF. The CDR3 DNA reads TGTGCCAGCAGCCATAGCTACGAGCAGTACTTC. The chain is built from TRBV3-1 (or the pseudogene TRBV3-2) and TRBJ2-7; D remains ambiguous. V shed 3 bases and J shed 3 bases, with 3 bases lying between them. The CDR3 is 11 residues long. CDR1 and CDR2 (germline): LGHDT, YNNKEL (reference sequence).

This chain links TRBV12-3 or TRBV12-4 with TRBJ2-1; a possible D gene is TRBD1 (5 bases). This CDR3 contains 13 residues. V lost 3 bases to trimming and J lost 7 bases, with 10 bases between them. The CDR3 DNA is TGTGCCAGCAGTTTGATCCGGACAAATGAGCAGTTCTTC. It encodes CASSLIRTNEQFF.

This rearrangement joins TRBV2 to TRBJ2-7; maybe TRBD1 (6 bases). The germline V and J ends were trimmed by 3 bases and 5 bases, with 17 bases remaining between them. The germline gives CDR1 SNHLY, CDR2 FYNNEI. The CDR3 contains 15 residues. CDR3 coding DNA: TGTGCCAGCAGTGATGAGGGCAGGGGATACGACGAGCAGTACTTC. Its translation is CASSDEGRGYDEQYF.

This clone was seen once. This rearrangement joins TRBV11-2 to TRBJ1-4, with 10 bases fitting TRBD1. The CDR3 is 17 residues long. V shed 2 bases and J 8 bases; nucleotides not matched to a gene: 11. CDR1 SGHAT and CDR2 FQNNGV come from the germline V gene. The CDR3 here is CASSLMGAGQGREKLFF. CDR3 coding DNA: TGTGCCAGCAGCTTAATGGGGGCGGGACAGGGGAGAGAAAAACTGTTTTTT.

This clone showed up just a few times. The rearrangement uses TRBV18 and TRBJ2-3, with TRBD1 identical over 9 bases. CDR3 length: 18 amino acids. The V gene end was trimmed by 8 bases and the J gene end by 1 base; junction bases not matched to a gene: 16. Germline CDR1 reads KGHSH; CDR2 reads LQKENI. CDR3 coding DNA: TGTGCCAGCCTTCTTCCGGGACAGGGTTTTTCGGGCACAGATACGCAGTATTTT. This gives the protein CASLLPGQGFSGTDTQYF.

The chain couples TRBV25-1 to TRBJ1-6; D ambiguous. Trimming removed 4 bases from V and 14 bases from J, with 24 bases in between. The V gene's germline CDR1 is MGHDK and CDR2 SYGVNS. The CDR3 totals 16 residues. The CDR3 DNA sequence: TGTGCCAGCAGTGCCTCGAACGGCGCTTTGAGGAGGGCCCTCCACTTT. This encodes CASSASNGALRRALHF.

This clone was seen more than once but under ten times. V gene TRBV5-1 combines with J gene TRBJ1-1; 11 bases line up with TRBD1. This CDR3 contains 13 residues. With 7 bases clipped from V and 12 bases from J, the junction kept 11 bases outside the gene matches. The germline gives CDR1 SGHRS, CDR2 YFSETQ. The CDR3 reads CASAMDRGLLTFF. DNA of the CDR3: TGCGCCAGCGCTATGGACAGGGGGCTTTTAACTTTCTTT.

CDR3 nucleotide sequence: TGCGCCAGCAGTGAGGGAGGAGGACTGGACAATGAGCAGTTCTTC. It encodes CASSEGGGLDNEQFF. The genes are TRBV10-1 and TRBJ2-1, with TRBD2 as a possible D gene (5 bases). Germline V CDR1 and CDR2: WNHNN, SYGVQD (reference sequence). The CDR3 totals 15 residues. V lost 2 bases to trimming and J lost 5 bases, with 13 bases between them.